The entry that follows covers one TCR beta chain sequence. The sample originates from a study of blood T cell repertoires in COVID-19. Study-wide context: Acute-phase and convalescent COVID-19 samples originated in the United States, Italy and Spain. PBMCs, B-cell-depleted T cells, or T cells were the source of the cDNA or gDNA that made up the material.

V lost 0 bases and J lost 7, with 7 bases in between. Germline CDR1 reads LGHDT; CDR2 reads YNNKEL (reference sequence). The CDR3 spans 12 residues. Under the authors' procedure: Reference gene primer amplification gave estimated nucleated cell counts. Generated by immunoSEQ multiplex PCR, the TCRdb table keeps only in-frame clones and is missing some. V and J calls and clone size are given by that table; D and trimming were obtained from the DNA. The sample lists 200,000 or so clones; under 90% were seen once. What was sequenced was peripheral blood. The source is a man in his fifties or sixties with acute or convalescent COVID-19. The chain carries TRBV3-1 (or the pseudogene TRBV3-2) and TRBJ2-7; no clear D. CDR3 bases: TGTGCCAGCAGCCAAGAAATGAGGGAGCAGTACTTC. This sequence encodes CASSQEMREQYF.